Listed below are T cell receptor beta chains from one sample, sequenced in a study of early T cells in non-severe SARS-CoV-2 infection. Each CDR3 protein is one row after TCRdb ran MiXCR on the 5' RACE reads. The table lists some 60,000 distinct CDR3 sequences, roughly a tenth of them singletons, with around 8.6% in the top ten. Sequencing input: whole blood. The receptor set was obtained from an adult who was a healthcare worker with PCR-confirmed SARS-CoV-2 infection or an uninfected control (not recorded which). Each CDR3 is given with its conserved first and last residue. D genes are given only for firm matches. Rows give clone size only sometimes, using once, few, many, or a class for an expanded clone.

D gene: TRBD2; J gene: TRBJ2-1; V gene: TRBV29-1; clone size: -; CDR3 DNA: TGCAGCGTTCCACTAGCGGGAGGTTACAATGAGCAGCTCTTC; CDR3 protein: CSVPLAGGYNEQLF
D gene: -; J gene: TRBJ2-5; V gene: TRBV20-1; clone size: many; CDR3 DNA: TGCAGTGCTCCCCCGGGGGGCACCCAAGAGACCCAGTACTTC; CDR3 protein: CSAPPGGTQETQYF
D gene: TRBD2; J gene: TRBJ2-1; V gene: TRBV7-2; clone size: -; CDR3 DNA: TGCGCCAGCAGCTTAGAGGGACTAGCGGTCTCCTACAATGAGCAGTTCTTC; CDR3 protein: CASSLEGLAVSYNEQFF
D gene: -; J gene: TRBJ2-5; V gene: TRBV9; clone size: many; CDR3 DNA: TGTGCCAGCAGCGTCACGTCGGCCGCGGGTGGAGTTGAGACCCAGTACTTC; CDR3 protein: CASSVTSAAGGVETQYF
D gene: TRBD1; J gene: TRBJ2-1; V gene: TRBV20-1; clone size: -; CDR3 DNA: TGCAGTGCTAGAGGGACCGGGACAGGTACCAACAATGAGCAGTTCTTC; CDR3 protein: CSARGTGTGTNNEQFF
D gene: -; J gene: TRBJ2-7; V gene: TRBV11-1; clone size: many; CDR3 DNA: TGTGCCCCGGCAGGAAAATCCTACGAGCAGTACTTC; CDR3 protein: CAPAGKSYEQYF
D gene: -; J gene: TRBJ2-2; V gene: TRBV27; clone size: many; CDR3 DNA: TGTGCCAGCAGTTTCATCGGCACCGGGGAGCTGTTTTTT; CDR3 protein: CASSFIGTGELFF
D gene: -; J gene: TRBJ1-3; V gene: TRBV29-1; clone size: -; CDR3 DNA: TGCAGCGTTTGGGGGCCTGGAAACACCATATATTTT; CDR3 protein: CSVWGPGNTIYF
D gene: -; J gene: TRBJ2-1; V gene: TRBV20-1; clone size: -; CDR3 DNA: TGCAGTGCTAGCCCCACTGACCCGTTGGGTGAGCAGTTCTTC; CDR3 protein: CSASPTDPLGEQFF
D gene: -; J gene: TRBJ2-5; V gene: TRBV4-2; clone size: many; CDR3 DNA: TGTGCCAGCAGCCAAGTGCTTTCCCGGGAAGAGACCCAGTACTTC; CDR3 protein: CASSQVLSREETQYF
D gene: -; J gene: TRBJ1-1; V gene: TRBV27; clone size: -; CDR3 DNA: TGTGGCAGCAGTAGGACAGCGATGGTTGAAGCTTTCTTT; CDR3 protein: CGSSRTAMVEAFF
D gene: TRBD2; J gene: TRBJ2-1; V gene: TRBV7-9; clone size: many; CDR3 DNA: TGTGCCAGCACCCAAACCGAGGGCGGGGACTACTACAATGAGCAGTTCTTC; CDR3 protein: CASTQTEGGDYYNEQFF
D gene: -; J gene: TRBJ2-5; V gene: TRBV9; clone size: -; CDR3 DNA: TGTGCCAGCAGCGTAGATGCAGGGCAAGAGACCCAGTACTTC; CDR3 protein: CASSVDAGQETQYF
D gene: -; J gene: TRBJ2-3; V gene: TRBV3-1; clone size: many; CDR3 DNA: TGTGCCAGCAGCCTAGTGTCAGATACGCAGTATTTT; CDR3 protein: CASSLVSDTQYF
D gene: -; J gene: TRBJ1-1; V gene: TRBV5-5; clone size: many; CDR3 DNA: TGTGCCAGCAGCAGGGTAGACGAACTGGGCACTGAAGCTTTCTTT; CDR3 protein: CASSRVDELGTEAFF
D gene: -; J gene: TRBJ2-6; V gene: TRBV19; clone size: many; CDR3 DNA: TGTGCCAGTAGTATAGATTCAAGGGGCCCGGAGGCTGGGGCCAACGTCCTGACTTTC; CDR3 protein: CASSIDSRGPEAGANVLTF
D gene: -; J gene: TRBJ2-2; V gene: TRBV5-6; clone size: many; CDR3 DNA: TGTGCCAGCAGACTAGGATGGGGATCCACCGGGGAGCTGTTTTTT; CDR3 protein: CASRLGWGSTGELFF
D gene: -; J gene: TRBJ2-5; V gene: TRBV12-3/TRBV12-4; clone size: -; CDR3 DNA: TGTGCCAGCAGAGGGGAATCGGAGACCCAGTACTTC; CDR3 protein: CASRGESETQYF
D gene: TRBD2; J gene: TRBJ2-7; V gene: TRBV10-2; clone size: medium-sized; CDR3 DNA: TGCGCCAGCAGTGTGGCGGGAGGTATACCCCACGAGCAGTACTTC; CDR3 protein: CASSVAGGIPHEQYF
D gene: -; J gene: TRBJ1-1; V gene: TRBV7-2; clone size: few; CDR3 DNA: TGTGCCAGCACCCCGGACTACATGAACACTGAAGCTTTCTTT; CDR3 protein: CASTPDYMNTEAFF
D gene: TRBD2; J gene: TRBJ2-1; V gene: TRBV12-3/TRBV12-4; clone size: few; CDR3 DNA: TGTGCCAGCAGTTCCCACGGGACTAGCGTAGGCAACAATGAGCAGTTCTTC; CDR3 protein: CASSSHGTSVGNNEQFF
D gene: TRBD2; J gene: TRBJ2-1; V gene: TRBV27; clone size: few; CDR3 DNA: TGTGCCAGCAGTCCAATCGGACTAGCGGAATACAATGAGCAGTTCTTC; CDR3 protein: CASSPIGLAEYNEQFF
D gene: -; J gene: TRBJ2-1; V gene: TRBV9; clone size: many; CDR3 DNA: TGTGCCAGCACCACCTTCAAGGCCTCCTACAATGAGCAGTTCTTC; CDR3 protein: CASTTFKASYNEQFF
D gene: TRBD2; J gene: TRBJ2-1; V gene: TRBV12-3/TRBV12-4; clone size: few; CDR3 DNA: TGTGCCAGCAGTTTAGATCGGGGGGTCTCCTACAATGAGCAGTTCTTC; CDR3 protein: CASSLDRGVSYNEQFF
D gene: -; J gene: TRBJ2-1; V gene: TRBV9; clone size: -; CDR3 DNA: TGTGCCAACAGCGTAGAGACGTATCGAGAGCAGTTCTTC; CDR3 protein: CANSVETYREQFF
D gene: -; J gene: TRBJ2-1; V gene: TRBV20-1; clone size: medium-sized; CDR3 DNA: TGCAGTGCTAGTGGAGGAGACTCGACCTACAATGAGCAGTTCTTC; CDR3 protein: CSASGGDSTYNEQFF
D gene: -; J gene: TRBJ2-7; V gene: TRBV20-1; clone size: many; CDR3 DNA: TGCAGTGCTAGAAGCGACTCGGACAGATCCTACGAGCAGTACTTC; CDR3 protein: CSARSDSDRSYEQYF
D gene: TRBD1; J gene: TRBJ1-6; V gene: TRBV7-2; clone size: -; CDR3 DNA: TGTGCCAGCAGCTTACGCAGGGGGAATTCACCCCTCCACTTT; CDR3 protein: CASSLRRGNSPLHF
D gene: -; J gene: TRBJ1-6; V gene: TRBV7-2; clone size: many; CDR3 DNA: TGTGCCAGCAGCTTAAGTCCCTGGGGCAGCTCCTATAATTCACCCCTCCACTTT; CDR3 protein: CASSLSPWGSSYNSPLHF
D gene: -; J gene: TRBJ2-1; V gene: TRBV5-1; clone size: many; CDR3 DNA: TGCGCCAGCAGCTTGAGGGGGACTCCCAATGAGCAGTTCTTC; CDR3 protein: CASSLRGTPNEQFF
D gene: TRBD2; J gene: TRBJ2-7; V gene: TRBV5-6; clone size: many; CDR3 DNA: TGTGCCAGCAGCCTTTCCGCGGGAGGCGAGCAGTACTTC; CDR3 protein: CASSLSAGGEQYF
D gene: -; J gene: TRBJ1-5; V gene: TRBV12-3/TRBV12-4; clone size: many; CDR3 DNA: TGTGCCAGCAGTTTCACGAGGGGGGGGCGGTTTGGTCAGCCCCAGCATTTT; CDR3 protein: CASSFTRGGRFGQPQHF
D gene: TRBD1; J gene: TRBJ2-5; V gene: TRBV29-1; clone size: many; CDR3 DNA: TGCAGCGTTGACAAACAGGGGGATCGAGAGACCCAGTACTTC; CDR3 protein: CSVDKQGDRETQYF
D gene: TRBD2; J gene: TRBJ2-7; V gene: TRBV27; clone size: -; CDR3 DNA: TGTGCCAGCAGTGGGGGGGATAACTACGAGCAGTACTTC; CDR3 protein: CASSGGDNYEQYF
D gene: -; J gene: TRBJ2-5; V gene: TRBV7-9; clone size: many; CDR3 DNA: TGTGCCAGCAGCTTAGTTGGGGGAGTGAGCCAAGAGACCCAGTACTTC; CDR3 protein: CASSLVGGVSQETQYF
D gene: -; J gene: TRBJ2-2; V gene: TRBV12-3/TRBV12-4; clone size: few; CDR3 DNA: TGTGCCAGCAGTTGGGCCGGGGAGCTGTTTTTT; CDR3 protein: CASSWAGELFF
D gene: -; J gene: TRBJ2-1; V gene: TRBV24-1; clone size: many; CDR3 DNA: TGTGCCACCAGTGAAACCCAGTCCGATGAGCAGTTCTTC; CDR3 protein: CATSETQSDEQFF
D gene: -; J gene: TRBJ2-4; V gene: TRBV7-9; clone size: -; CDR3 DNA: TGTGCCGGGGTACAGGGAAACATTCAGTACTTC; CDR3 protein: CAGVQGNIQYF
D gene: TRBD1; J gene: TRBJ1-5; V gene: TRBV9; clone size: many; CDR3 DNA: TGTGCCAGCAGCCGGACAGGAGATAGCAATCAGCCCCAGCATTTT; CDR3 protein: CASSRTGDSNQPQHF
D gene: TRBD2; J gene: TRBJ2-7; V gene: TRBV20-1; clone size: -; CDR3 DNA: TGCAGTGCTCTGACTAGCGCGCCAAACGAGCAGTACTTC; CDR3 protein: CSALTSAPNEQYF
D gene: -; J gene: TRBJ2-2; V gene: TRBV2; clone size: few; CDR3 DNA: TGTGCCAGCACCACGGAGTTCACCGGGGAGCTGTTTTTT; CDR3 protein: CASTTEFTGELFF
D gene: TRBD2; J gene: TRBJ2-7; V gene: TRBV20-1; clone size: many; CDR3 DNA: TGCAGTGCCCCGGGACTAGCGTCAACCCCCTACGAGCAGTACTTC; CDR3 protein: CSAPGLASTPYEQYF
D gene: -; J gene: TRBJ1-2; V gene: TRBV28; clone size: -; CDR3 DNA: TGTGCCACCAGGGTTACAGCCCCACTTAGCTATGGCTACACCTTC; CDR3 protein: CATRVTAPLSYGYTF
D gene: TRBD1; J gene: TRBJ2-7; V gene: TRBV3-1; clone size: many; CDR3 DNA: TGTGCCAGCAGCCAAGCGGGGACAGGGGTGTACGAGCAGTACTTC; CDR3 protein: CASSQAGTGVYEQYF
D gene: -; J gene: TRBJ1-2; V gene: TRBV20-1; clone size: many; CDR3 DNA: TGCAGTGCTAGACCGGGGGATATAGACGGCTACACCTTC; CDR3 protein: CSARPGDIDGYTF
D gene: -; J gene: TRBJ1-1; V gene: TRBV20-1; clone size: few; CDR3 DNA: TGCAGTGCCAGGCGAAGACAGTTCATGAACACTGAAGCTTTCTTT; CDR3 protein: CSARRRQFMNTEAFF
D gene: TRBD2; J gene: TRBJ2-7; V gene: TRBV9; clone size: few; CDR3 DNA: TGTGCCAGCAGCCCAGCGGGGGGGGGATCCGAGCAGTACTTC; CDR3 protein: CASSPAGGGSEQYF
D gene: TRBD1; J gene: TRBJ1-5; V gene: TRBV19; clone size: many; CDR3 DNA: TGTGCCAGTAGTCCGTCGACAGGGGCCCGGAATCAGCCCCAGCATTTT; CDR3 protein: CASSPSTGARNQPQHF
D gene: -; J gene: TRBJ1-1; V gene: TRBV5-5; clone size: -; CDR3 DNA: TGTGCCAGCAGCTGGGTTTTGGACAGCCCATCTTTCTTT; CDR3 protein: CASSWVLDSPSFF
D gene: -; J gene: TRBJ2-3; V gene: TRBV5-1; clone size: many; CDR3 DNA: TGCGCCAGCAGCTTGGGGTCGTTCGTTAGTACAGATACGCAGTATTTT; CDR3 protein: CASSLGSFVSTDTQYF
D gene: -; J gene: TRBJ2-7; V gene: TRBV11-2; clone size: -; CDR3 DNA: TGTGCCAGCAGCTTCTTGGGATACGAGCAGTACTTC; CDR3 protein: CASSFLGYEQYF
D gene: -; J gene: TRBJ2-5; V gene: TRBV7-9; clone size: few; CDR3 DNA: TGTGCCAGCAGCTTTGGGGGGGCAGAGACCCAGTACTTC; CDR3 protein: CASSFGGAETQYF
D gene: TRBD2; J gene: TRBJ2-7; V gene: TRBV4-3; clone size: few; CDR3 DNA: TGCGCCAGCAGCCAAGAGACTAGCGGGAGTATCTACGAGCAGTACTTC; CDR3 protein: CASSQETSGSIYEQYF
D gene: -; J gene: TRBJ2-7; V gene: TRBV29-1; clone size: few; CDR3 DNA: TGCAGCGTTGAAATTACGGATGAGCAGTACTTC; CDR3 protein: CSVEITDEQYF
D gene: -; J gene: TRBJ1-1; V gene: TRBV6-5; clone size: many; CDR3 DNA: TGTGCCAGCAGTTACTCGCCCGTGTACGGTGAAGCTTTCTTT; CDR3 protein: CASSYSPVYGEAFF
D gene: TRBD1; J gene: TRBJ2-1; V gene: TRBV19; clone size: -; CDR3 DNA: TGTGCCAGTAGTATTGGGGACAGCCTATACAATGAGCAGTTCTTC; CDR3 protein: CASSIGDSLYNEQFF
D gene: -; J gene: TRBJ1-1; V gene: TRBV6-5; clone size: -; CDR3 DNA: TGTGCCAGCAGTATTCCCGGGACACGGAACACTGAAGCTTTCTTT; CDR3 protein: CASSIPGTRNTEAFF
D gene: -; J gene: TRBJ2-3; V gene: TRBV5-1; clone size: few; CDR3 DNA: TGCGCCAGCAGCTTTATCGGCGACACAGATACGCAGTATTTT; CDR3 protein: CASSFIGDTDTQYF
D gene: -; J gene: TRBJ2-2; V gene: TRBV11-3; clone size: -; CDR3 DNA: TGTGCCAGCAGCCCGAGGTATGGGCTTTACACCGGGGAGCTGTTTTTT; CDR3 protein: CASSPRYGLYTGELFF